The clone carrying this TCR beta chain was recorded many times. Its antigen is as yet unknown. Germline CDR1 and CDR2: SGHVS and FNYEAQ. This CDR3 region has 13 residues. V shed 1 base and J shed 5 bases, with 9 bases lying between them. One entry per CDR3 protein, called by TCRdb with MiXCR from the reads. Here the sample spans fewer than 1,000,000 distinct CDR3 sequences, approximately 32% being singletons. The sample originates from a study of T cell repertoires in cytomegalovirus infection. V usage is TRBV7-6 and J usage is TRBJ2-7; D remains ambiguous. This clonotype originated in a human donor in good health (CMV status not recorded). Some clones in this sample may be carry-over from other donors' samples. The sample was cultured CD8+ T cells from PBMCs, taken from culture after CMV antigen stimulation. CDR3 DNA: TGTGCCAGCAGCTTAGGTTTCCCGGACGAGCAGTACTTC. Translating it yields CASSLGFPDEQYF.